Below are 17 T cell receptor beta chains sequenced from a single sample in a study of blood T cells in healthy people across ages. PCR was performed a second time for roughly 7 to 12 cycles using a sample-barcoded 5' primer and a J-beta primer mix. One entry per CDR3 protein, called by TCRdb with MiXCR from the 5' RACE reads. The sample lists about 1.1 million distinct CDR3 sequences; roughly two fifths were seen once. Specimen: blood. These receptors all come from a man between 18 and 35 years old in good health.

The J gene is TRBJ2-5, the V gene TRBV4-2; TRBD2 matches at 8 bases. The DNA matches TRBJ2-7 better at its end, which makes the J call doubtful. The CDR3 contains 14 residues. The germline gives CDR1 LGHNA, CDR2 YNFKEQ. The DNA for the CDR3 is TGTGCCAGCAGGACGACTAGCGAGGGCTACGAGCAGTACTTC. Translated, it gives CASRTTSEGYEQYF.

The V call is TRBV5-1, the J call TRBJ1-1, with a tentative D call TRBD1 (6 bases). Germline V lookup: CDR1 SGHRS, CDR2 YFSETQ. Trimming cost V 4 bases and J 1 base, with 14 bases left between them. The CDR3 contains 15 residues. The CDR3 DNA reads TGCGCCAGCAGCGGAACAGGGAAGAAGAACACTGAAGCTTTCTTT. This gives the protein CASSGTGKKNTEAFF.

Regarding this clonotype: Germline is not matched at one junction end, which may reflect a read error. The rearrangement links TRBV6-5 to TRBJ1-2, with 9 bases lining up with TRBD1. This CDR3 region has 15 residues. The germline V gene has CDR1 MNHEY and CDR2 SVGAGI. CDR3: CASSSTTGGVSSYTF. The DNA of the CDR3 is TGTGCCAGTAGTTCAACGACAGGGGGTGTATCTAGCTACACCTTC.

This clonotype was seen a handful of times. One end of the junction varies from germline; a read error may be responsible. The V call is TRBV6-6, the J call TRBJ1-2; TRBD1 matches at 7 bases. This CDR3 is built from 15 residues. Germline V gene data show CDR1 as MNHNY and CDR2 as SVGAGI (reference sequence). In nucleotides, the CDR3 is TGTGTCAGCAGTTACGCGACAGGGTCCAACTATGGCTACACCTTC. Amino acid sequence: CVSSYATGSNYGYTF.

In its sample, this clonotype was seen a few times. J is TRBJ2-1 and V is TRBV20-1; D call uncertain. The CDR3 has 14 amino acids. Germline values: CDR1 DFQATT, CDR2 SNEGSKA (reference sequence). The ends were cut back, 1 base at V and 4 bases at J, with 11 bases in the middle. In DNA form, the CDR3 reads TGCAGTGCTAGAGCAAGAAACAGTTACAATGAGCAGTTCTTC. Protein product: CSARARNSYNEQFF.

Only a few counts were recorded for this clonotype. The rearrangement joins TRBV6-6 to TRBJ2-3; tentative D call: TRBD1 (6 bases). V was clipped by 0 bases and J by 6 bases, with 13 bases between them. Germline V CDR1 and CDR2: MNHNY, SVGAGI (reference sequence). The CDR3 loop spans 15 amino acids. The CDR3 DNA is TGTGCCAGCAGTTACTCGAGACCAGGGGTGGATACGCAGTATTTT. Residues: CASSYSRPGVDTQYF.

The chain carries TRBV11-2 and TRBJ1-1; 7 bases fit TRBD1. Germline V gene data show CDR1 as SGHAT and CDR2 as FQNNGV. The ends lost 1 base at V and 0 bases at J; junction bases unmatched: 2. This CDR3 comprises 15 residues. The CDR3 DNA reads as TGTGCCAGCAGCTTAGCGGGACAGATGAACACTGAAGCTTTCTTT. This sequence encodes CASSLAGQMNTEAFF.

This clonotype was found many times. The chain combines TRBV4-3 with TRBJ1-2; D may be TRBD1 (5 bases). Germline V gene sequence: CDR1 LGHNA, CDR2 YSLEER. The V end was cut by 0 bases, the J end by 5 bases, with 10 bases between. The CDR3 loop spans 14 amino acids. CDR3 amino acids: CASSQERGNYGYTF. The CDR3 DNA sequence: TGCGCCAGCAGCCAAGAGCGGGGGAATTATGGCTACACCTTC.

V usage is TRBV7-9 and J usage is TRBJ1-2, with no clear D. Trimming pared 4 bases from V and 8 bases from J, leaving 20 bases between. This CDR3 contains 15 residues. Per the germline V gene, CDR1 is SEHNR and CDR2 is FQNEAQ (reference sequence). CDR3 DNA: TGTGCCAGCAGCTCCGCGGGAGCAGCGGTCTGGGGCTACACCTTC. This encodes CASSSAGAAVWGYTF.

The rearrangement joins TRBV5-1 to TRBJ2-1; possibly TRBD1 or TRBD2 for D (6 bases each). Trimming pared 0 bases from V and 8 bases from J, leaving 18 bases between. The CDR3 covers 16 residues. Germline CDR1 and CDR2: SGHRS and YFSETQ. As DNA, the CDR3 is TGCGCCAGCAGCTTGGACATGATCGGGGGCTGGGATGAGCAGTTCTTC. Amino acid sequence: CASSLDMIGGWDEQFF.

This clonotype showed up just a few times. V and J are TRBV3-1 and TRBJ2-3; no firm D call. The V gene lost 0 bases and the J gene lost 2 bases, with 9 bases spanning the gap. Germline V gene data show CDR1 as LGHDT and CDR2 as YNNKEL (reference sequence). The CDR3 is 15 amino acids. The CDR3 DNA follows: TGTGCCAGCAGCCAAGAACTCGCAAACACAGATACGCAGTATTTT. Its protein product is CASSQELANTDTQYF.

In regard to this clonotype: Being one base from a much bigger clone, this may be a read error. This chain links TRBV12-3 or TRBV12-4 with TRBJ1-3; TRBD1 is a possible D gene (6 bases). The CDR3 spans 13 residues. With 7 bases removed from V and 4 bases from J, the gap between germline ends came to 11 bases. The CDR3 loop reads CASTGTRGNTIYF. CDR3 nucleotide sequence: TGTGCCAGCACCGGGACAAGAGGAAACACCATATATTTT.

The V gene is TRBV3-1, the J gene TRBJ2-1; D uncertain. Germline V lookup: CDR1 LGHDT, CDR2 YNNKEL (reference sequence). The V gene lost 3 bases and the J gene lost 9 bases, with 12 bases spanning the gap. The CDR3 covers 13 residues. CDR3 nucleotides: TGTGCCAGCAGCCAGGGCCGAAGCGCTGAGCAGTTCTTC. Translation: CASSQGRSAEQFF.

The V gene is TRBV7-2, the J gene TRBJ2-5, with unresolved D. Germline CDR1 reads SGHTA; CDR2 reads FQGNSA. With 5 bases removed from V and 5 bases from J, the gap between germline ends came to 12 bases. The CDR3 length is 13 residues. Written as DNA, the CDR3 is TGTGCCAGCAGCCCCGGGCATACGGAGACCCAGTACTTC. This codes for CASSPGHTETQYF.

This clonotype has only a few counts. V is TRBV12-3 or TRBV12-4 and J is TRBJ2-3, with D possibly matching TRBD1 (6 bases). With 5 bases removed from V and 6 bases from J, the gap between germline ends came to 15 bases. The CDR3 extends over 14 amino acids. The CDR3 region is CASSGQRSSDTQYF. The CDR3 DNA sequence: TGTGCCAGCAGTGGACAGAGGTCCAGCGATACGCAGTATTTT.

The chain links TRBV9 to TRBJ2-1; maybe TRBD2 (8 bases). Germline V gives CDR1 SGDLS, CDR2 YYNGEE. The CDR3 extends over 17 amino acids. Trimming removed 0 bases from V and 3 bases from J, with 16 bases in between. CDR3 nucleotide sequence: TGTGCCAGCAGCGTAGGGGACAGCGGGGGCTTCTACAATGAGCAGTTCTTC. It specifies CASSVGDSGGFYNEQFF.

Comment on this clonotype: An end of the junction differs from the germline gene, which may be a read error. The J gene is TRBJ2-4, the V gene TRBV10-3; TRBD2 agrees at 7 bases. The J call is doubtful: the DNA matches TRBJ2-7 better. CDR3 length: 15 residues. From germline, CDR1 is ENHRY and CDR2 SYGVKD. The CDR3 region has the DNA TGTGCCATCGGTGAAGGTCGGGGGGTAGGCTACGAGCAGTACTTC. Residues: CAIGEGRGVGYEQYF.